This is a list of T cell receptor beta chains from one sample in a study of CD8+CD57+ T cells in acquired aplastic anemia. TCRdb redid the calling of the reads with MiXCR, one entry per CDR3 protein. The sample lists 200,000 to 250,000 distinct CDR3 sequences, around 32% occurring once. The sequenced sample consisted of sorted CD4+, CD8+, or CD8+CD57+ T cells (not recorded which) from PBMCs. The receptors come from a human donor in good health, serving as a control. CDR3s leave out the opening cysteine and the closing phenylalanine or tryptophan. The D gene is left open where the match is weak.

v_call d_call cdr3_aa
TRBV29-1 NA SVGLNQQTNTGYT
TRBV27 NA ASSLRLPVADTQY
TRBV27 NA ASSLVNTGELF
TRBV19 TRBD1 ASSIRTGGNQPQH
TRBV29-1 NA SVEEEGAGEKLF
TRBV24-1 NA ATSDPTSAGQQF
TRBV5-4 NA ASSEESYNEQF
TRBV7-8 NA ASSSGVTGGQF
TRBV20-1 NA SARISSTGEAF
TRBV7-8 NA ASSPRTVGDEQF
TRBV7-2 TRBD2 ASSSSGTSTDTQY
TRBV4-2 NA ASSQDGPSPKGNTEAF
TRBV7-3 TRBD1 ASSPAGGGSGNTIY
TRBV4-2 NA ASSPVGEGAADTQY
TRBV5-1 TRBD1 ASSLTGGINYGYT
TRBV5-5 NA ASSLLPGGPQETQY
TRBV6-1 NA ASRKGLGEGLQY
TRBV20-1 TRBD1 SARTGPGNTIY
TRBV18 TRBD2 ASSPSGRIETQY
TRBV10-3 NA ASSASRYRGDTEAF
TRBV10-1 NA ASSEPPGRKEAF
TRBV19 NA ASSTDREGEQY
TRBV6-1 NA ASRTASNQPQH
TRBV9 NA ASSVAPGVSYEQY
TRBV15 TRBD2 ATSIWTSGGANEQF
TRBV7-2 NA ASSLAGVGRGLNYEQY
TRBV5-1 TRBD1 ASSPNRQGILSPLH
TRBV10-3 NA ASSQTWQANTGELF
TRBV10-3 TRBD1 AISESPRGPQPQH
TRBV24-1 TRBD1 ATSDPHTHDRVVISNQPQH
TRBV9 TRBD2 ASSVATSGEQF
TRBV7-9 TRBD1 ASSLIRGPEKLF
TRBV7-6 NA ASVAGRSNYGYT
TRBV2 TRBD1 ASYRGLNTEAF
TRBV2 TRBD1 ASSEAGQRNYGYT
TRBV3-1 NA AGSLRDTEAF
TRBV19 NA ASSLAGTHFQA
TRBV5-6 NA ASNPFEVGAGYT
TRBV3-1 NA ASSQNRLTGELF
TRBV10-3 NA ATRTGGLPGEQY
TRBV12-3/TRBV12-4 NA ASSPTTNYGTQY
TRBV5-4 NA ASSLAPDGYNEQF
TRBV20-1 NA SASARQTGELF
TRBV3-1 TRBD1 ASSPRRTGRNEQY
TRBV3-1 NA ASSQNGLVLAKNTEAF
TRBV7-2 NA ASSLTFQETQY
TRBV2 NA ASSYLQGNTEAF
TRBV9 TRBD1 ASSGRGRTGGWYGYT
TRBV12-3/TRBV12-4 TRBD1 ASSFKTGISEQF
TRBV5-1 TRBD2 ASSPGGGQETQY
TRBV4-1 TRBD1 ASSQVTGYDRNTIY
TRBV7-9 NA ASSLDRGSTEAF
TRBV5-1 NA ASSVRPQGSMQQF
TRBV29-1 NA SVEDFGPLNTIY
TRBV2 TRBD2 ASRPLSGTADTQY
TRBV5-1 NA ASSFATGGSYEQY
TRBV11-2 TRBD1 ASSLYVGTGFTGRVGYT
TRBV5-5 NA ASSSALDEQF
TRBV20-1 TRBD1 SATTGGNYGYT
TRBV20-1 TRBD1 SATGTASGEQY